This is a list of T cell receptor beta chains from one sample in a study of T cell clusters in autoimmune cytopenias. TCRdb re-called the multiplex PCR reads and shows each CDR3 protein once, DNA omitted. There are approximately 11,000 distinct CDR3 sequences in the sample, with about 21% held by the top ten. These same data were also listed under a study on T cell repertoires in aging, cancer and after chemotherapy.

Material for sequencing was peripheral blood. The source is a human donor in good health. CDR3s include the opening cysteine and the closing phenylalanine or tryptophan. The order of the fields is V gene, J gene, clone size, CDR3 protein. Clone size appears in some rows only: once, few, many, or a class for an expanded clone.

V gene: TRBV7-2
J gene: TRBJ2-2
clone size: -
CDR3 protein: CASSYLVAGELFF

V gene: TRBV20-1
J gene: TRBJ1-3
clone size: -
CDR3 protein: CSASPLGGNTIYF

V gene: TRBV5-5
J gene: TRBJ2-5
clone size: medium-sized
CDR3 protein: CASGTGGARETQYF

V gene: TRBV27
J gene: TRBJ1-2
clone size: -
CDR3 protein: CASTSGTGRGYTF

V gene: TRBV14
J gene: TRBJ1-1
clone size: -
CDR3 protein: CASSRDRVSGTEAFF

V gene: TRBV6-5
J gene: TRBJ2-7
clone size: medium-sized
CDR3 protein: CASSYSPGGEQYF

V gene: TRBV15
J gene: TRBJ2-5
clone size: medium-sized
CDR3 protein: CATSRGTGGVETQYF

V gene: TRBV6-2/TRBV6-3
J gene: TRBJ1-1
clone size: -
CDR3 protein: CASSVGYTEAFF

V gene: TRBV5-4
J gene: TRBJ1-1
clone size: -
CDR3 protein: CASSWTGKMNTEAFF

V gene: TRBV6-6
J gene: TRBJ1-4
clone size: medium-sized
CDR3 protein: CASTSLGQGEGKLFF

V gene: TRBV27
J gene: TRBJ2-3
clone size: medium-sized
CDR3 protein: CASSLSPLAGGVSTQYF

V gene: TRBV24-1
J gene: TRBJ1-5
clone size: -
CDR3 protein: CATSEAGVSSNQPQHF

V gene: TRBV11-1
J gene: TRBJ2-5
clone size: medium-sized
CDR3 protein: CASSSSLGETQYF

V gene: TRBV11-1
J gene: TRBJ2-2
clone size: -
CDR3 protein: CASSLGQGQGNTGELFF

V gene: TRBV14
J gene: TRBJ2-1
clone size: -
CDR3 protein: CASSQDFQGLGAGQFF

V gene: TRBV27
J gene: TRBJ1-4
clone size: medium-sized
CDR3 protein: CASSLGSPSGEKLFF

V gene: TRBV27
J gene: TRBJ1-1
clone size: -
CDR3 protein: CASSPGTANLEAFF

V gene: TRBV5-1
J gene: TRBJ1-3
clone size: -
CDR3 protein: CASSLGESRSGNSIYF

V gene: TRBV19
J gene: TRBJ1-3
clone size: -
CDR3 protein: CASSIKGYGLLGNTIYF

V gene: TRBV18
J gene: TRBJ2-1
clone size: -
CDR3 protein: CASSTRVSGSYNEQFF

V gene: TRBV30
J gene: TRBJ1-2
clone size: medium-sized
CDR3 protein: CAWSVKGYGYTF

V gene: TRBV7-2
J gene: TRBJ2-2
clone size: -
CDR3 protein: CASSLGLATGELFF

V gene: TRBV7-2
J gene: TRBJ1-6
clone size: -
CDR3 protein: CASSYTYSPLHF

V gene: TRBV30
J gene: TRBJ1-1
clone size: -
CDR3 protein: CAWSVQGNTEAFF

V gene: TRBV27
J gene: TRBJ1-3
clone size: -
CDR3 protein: CASSLRTGGPGNTIYF

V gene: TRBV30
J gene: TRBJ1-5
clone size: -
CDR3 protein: CAWSVSAYQPQHF

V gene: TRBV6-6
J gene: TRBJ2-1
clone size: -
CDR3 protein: CASSPAVHEQFF

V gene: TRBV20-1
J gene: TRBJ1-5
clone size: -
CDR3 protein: CSASRGRDQPQHF

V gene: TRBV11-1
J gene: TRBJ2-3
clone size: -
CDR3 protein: CASSLRVTLAGGQDTQYF

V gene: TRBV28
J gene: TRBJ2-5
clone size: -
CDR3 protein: CASSSGLETQYF

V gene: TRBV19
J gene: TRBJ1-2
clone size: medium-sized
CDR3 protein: CASSPSDRNYGYTF

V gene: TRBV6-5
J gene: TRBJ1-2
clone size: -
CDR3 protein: CASSYSRGQNHYGYTF

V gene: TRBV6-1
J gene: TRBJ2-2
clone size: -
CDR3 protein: CASSEEVKGVTGELFF

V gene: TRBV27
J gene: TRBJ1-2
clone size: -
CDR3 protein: CASGLYSTRDRDGYTF

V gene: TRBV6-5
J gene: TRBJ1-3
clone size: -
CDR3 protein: CASRPPVSSGNTIYF

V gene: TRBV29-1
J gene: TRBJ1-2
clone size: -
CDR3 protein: CSTQEGGDYGYTF

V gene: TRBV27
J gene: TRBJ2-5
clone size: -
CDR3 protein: CASSPAGGGRETQYF

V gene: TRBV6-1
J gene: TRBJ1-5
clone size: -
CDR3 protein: CASSPGGRSGQPQHF

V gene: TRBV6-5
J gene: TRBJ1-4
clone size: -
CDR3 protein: CASRLTGNEKLFF

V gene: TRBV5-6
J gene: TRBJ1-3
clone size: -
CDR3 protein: CASSVPAGNTIYF

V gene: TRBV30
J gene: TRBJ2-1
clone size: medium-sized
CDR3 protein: CAWKRDTYNEQFF

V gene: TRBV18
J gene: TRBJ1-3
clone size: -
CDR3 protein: CASSPPGQGMGYTIYF

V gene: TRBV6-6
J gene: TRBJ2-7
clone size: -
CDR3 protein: CASRSDRAAYEQYF

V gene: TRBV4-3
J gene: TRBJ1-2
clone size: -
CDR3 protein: CASSQDFPGPGRGYTF

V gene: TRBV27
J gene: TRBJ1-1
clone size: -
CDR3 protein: CASQIYRGRVYTEAFF

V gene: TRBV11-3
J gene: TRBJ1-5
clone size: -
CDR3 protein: CASSPDQPQHF

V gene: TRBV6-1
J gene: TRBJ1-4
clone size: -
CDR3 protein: CASSEASRGASNEKLFF